The subject of this entry is one TCR beta chain. One entry per CDR3 protein, called by TCRdb with MiXCR from the RT-PCR reads. Found here are about 680,000 distinct CDR3 sequences, 13% to 15% of them singletons; the top ten hold around 3.3%. This CDR3 has 14 amino acids. The V end lost 8 bases, the J end lost 3 bases, and 20 bases lay between the germline ends. CDR1 and CDR2 (germline): DFQATT, SNEGSKA (reference sequence). This rearrangement joins TRBV20-1 to TRBJ2-7; D is perhaps TRBD1 or TRBD2 (5 bases each). The TCR sequence derives from a female donor in good health, serving as a healthy control. Sequencing used memory CD4+ T cells from blood. CDR3 protein: CSTARAFGIYEQYF. The CDR3, as DNA: TGCAGTACGGCCAGGGCGTTCGGGATCTACGAGCAGTACTTC.